Sequencing of this T cell receptor (beta chain) was carried out in a study of T cells in Graves' hyperthyroidism and ophthalmopathy. Notes on the study in general: Most thyroid clonotypes that were expanded above 0.001 also turned up in blood.

A word on this clonotype: Antigen specificity is unknown.

RNA transcripts were the template for amplifying TCR beta CDR3 regions. HTBI primers were used for first-round RT-PCR of the TCR CDR3. TCRdb reanalysed the multiplex PCR reads using MiXCR and keeps one entry per CDR3 protein. Of 550,000 to 650,000 distinct CDR3 sequences listed, 14% were seen once; the top ten hold roughly 14%. This CDR3 has 13 amino acids. V lost 8 bases and J 0 bases, leaving 7 bases between the germline ends. The germline V gene encodes CDR1 MNHNS and CDR2 SASEGT. The sequence derives from a woman in her 40s with Graves' hyperthyroidism. V usage is TRBV6-1 and J usage is TRBJ2-2, with D perhaps TRBD1 or TRBD2 (5 bases each). Sequencing was done on a sample of blood. CDR3 protein: CASGTANTGELFF. The CDR3 DNA follows: TGTGCCAGCGGGACGGCGAACACCGGGGAGCTGTTTTTT.